What follows are 14 T cell receptor beta chains derived from one specimen sequenced in a study of cytomegalovirus exposure and HLA in healthy donors (TCRdb year 2017). The library was prepared using the immunoSEQ multiplex PCR assay. A mixture of 60 forward primers for TCR Vbeta segments and 13 reverse primers for TCR Jbeta segments was used in the multiplex PCR. The table was pulled from immuneACCESS by TCRdb, which kept in-frame rearrangements only. Such tables lose some clones; where checked, under half of the loss comes from unresolved V genes, and the rest has no known cause. A total of 250,000 to 350,000 clones appear in this sample, 80% to 90% of them only once. Of the sample, approximately 2% falls within the top ten clones. Specimen: PBMCs. All receptors come from a woman between 18 and 29 years old in good health and CMV-seronegative.

In this sample, this clone turned up a few times. J is TRBJ2-5 and V is TRBV11-2; D perhaps matches TRBD2 (6 bases). The J call could be wrong; TRBJ2-7 is a better fit for the DNA end. Germline CDR1 and CDR2: SGHAT and FQNNGV. This CDR3 has 15 amino acids. CDR3 DNA: TGTGCCAGCAGCTTAGGGAGGGGTTCGTCCTACGAGCAGTACTTC. This translates into CASSLGRGSSYEQYF.

The CDR3 DNA is TGTGCCAGCAGCTTAGGTGGAGGGACAGCTTACGAGCAGTACTTC. As protein: CASSLGGGTAYEQYF. The chain is built from TRBV11-2 and TRBJ2-7; TRBD1 is a possible D gene (7 bases). The CDR3 runs to 15 residues. Per the germline V gene, CDR1 is SGHAT and CDR2 is FQNNGV. The V end lost 1 base, the J end lost 4 bases, and 14 bases lay between the germline ends.

In its sample, this clone was seen once. The V gene is TRBV6-6, the J gene TRBJ2-1; perhaps TRBD2 as D (7 bases). The CDR3 runs 15 residues. Germline-derived CDR1 and CDR2 are MNHNY and SVGAGI (reference sequence). V lost 6 bases to trimming and J lost 3 bases, with 15 bases between them. CDR3 residues: CASSAGAPLYNEQFF. The CDR3 nucleotides read TGTGCCAGCAGCGCGGGGGCACCCCTCTACAATGAGCAGTTCTTC.

The chain carries TRBV5-6 and TRBJ1-5; 10 bases map to TRBD1. Germline V CDR1 and CDR2: SGHDT, YYEEEE. The V segment lost 0 bases and the J segment 7 bases; nucleotides outside the gene matches: 13. CDR3 length: 18 residues. The CDR3 protein is CASSLAGQGPYHAQPQHF. As DNA, the CDR3 is TGTGCCAGCAGCTTGGCGGGACAGGGGCCTTATCATGCCCAGCCCCAGCATTTT. Combining the CDR3 with reference TRBV5-6 and TRBJ1-5 gives the whole variable domain DAGVTQSPTHLIKTRGQQVTLRCSPKSGHDTVSWYQQALGQGPQFIFQYYEEEERQRGNFPDRFSGHQFPNYSSELNVNALLLGDSALYLCASSLAGQGPYHAQPQHFGDGTRLSIL.

The V call is TRBV5-1, the J call TRBJ1-4; 7 bases match TRBD1. The V gene's germline CDR1 is SGHRS and CDR2 YFSETQ. This CDR3 contains 15 residues. The V and J ends lost 3 bases and 0 bases, in that order; junction bases with no gene match: 2. The CDR3 protein is CASSSGTATNEKLFF. DNA for the CDR3: TGCGCCAGCAGCTCCGGGACAGCAACTAATGAAAAACTGTTTTTT.

The chain couples TRBV6-5 to TRBJ2-2, with TRBD1 matching over 9 bases. CDR3 length: 15 residues. Unmatched junction bases numbered 3, after V lost 4 bases and J lost 3 bases. The germline V gene has CDR1 MNHEY and CDR2 SVGAGI. CDR3: CASSWDRVDTGELFF. CDR3 coding DNA: TGTGCCAGCAGTTGGGACAGGGTAGACACCGGGGAGCTGTTTTTT.

The genes are TRBV11-2 and TRBJ1-1; TRBD1 agrees at 8 bases. Trimming removed 1 base from V and 0 bases from J; junction bases left unmatched: 7. Germline V CDR1 and CDR2: SGHAT, FQNNGV. CDR3 size: 17 residues. In DNA form, the CDR3 reads TGTGCCAGCAGCTTAGGAGGACAGGGCCTCATGAACACTGAAGCTTTCTTT. As protein: CASSLGGQGLMNTEAFF.

This rearrangement joins TRBV19 to TRBJ2-7; TRBD1 matches at 10 bases. The CDR3 is 15 residues long. With V trimmed by 3 bases and J by 2 bases, 4 bases remained unmatched. Germline lookup yields CDR1 LNHDA and CDR2 SQIVND (reference sequence). The CDR3 DNA reads TGTGCCAGTAGTATGGGACAGGGGTTGGCCTACGAGCAGTACTTC. Residues: CASSMGQGLAYEQYF.

Here the CDR3 DNA reads TGCAGCGCAGGACAGGGTCGGTACAATGAGCAGTTCTTC. Translated: CSAGQGRYNEQFF. This sequence joins TRBV29-1 and TRBJ2-1; 8 bases are shared with TRBD1. The trim removed 7 bases at V and 4 bases at J, leaving 6 bases unmatched. Germline V gene data show CDR1 as SQVTM and CDR2 as ANQGSEA. CDR3 size: 13 residues.

The V and J genes are TRBV2 and TRBJ1-2; TRBD1 matches 8 bases. The V gene's germline CDR1 is SNHLY and CDR2 FYNNEI. CDR3 size: 13 residues. V trimming: 3 bases; J trimming: 4 bases; junction bases outside the gene matches: 1. The DNA of the CDR3 is TGTGCCAGCAGTGACAGGGGGCCCTATGGCTACACCTTC. Translating gives CASSDRGPYGYTF.

The CDR3 nucleotides are TGTGCCAGCAGTTACTCTAGCGGGGGGGCCGTGCGGACCCAGTACTTC. This codes for CASSYSSGGAVRTQYF. The chain joins TRBV6-5 to TRBJ2-5; 11 positions match TRBD2. Germline V gene data show CDR1 as MNHEY and CDR2 as SVGAGI. The CDR3 extends over 16 amino acids. Trimming removed 0 bases from V and 7 bases from J; junction bases left unmatched: 7.

This clone came up once. V usage is TRBV6-5 and J usage is TRBJ1-2; the D gene is possibly TRBD1 (6 bases). The CDR3 totals 12 residues. Trimming left V 0 bases short and J 8 bases short, with 7 bases between. Germline V gene data show CDR1 as MNHEY and CDR2 as SVGAGI. Written as DNA, the CDR3 is TGTGCCAGCAGTTACTCGGGGGCCGGCTACACCTTC. This translates into CASSYSGAGYTF.

The V gene is TRBV5-1, the J gene TRBJ2-7; 11 bases match TRBD1. The CDR3 extends over 17 amino acids. Germline V gene sequence: CDR1 SGHRS, CDR2 YFSETQ. V trimming: 1 base; J trimming: 3 bases; junction bases outside the gene matches: 9. Written as DNA, the CDR3 is TGCGCCAGCAGCTTGCGCAGGCCGGGACAGGGGGACTACGAGCAGTACTTC. Protein product: CASSLRRPGQGDYEQYF.

V usage is TRBV18 and J usage is TRBJ1-1, with a tentative D call TRBD1 (6 bases). Per the germline V gene, CDR1 is KGHSH and CDR2 is LQKENI. The CDR3 loop spans 13 amino acids. Trimming removed 9 bases from V and 4 bases from J, with 15 bases in between. DNA for the CDR3: TGTGCCAGTGGGGGCTTTGGGGGCACTGAAGCTTTCTTT. Translation gives CASGGFGGTEAFF.